Presented here are 10 T cell receptor beta chains from one specimen sequenced in a study of OX40 agonist ivuxolimab in advanced cancers. Here immunoSEQ multiplex PCR was the method, and the copy in TCRdb shows in-frame clones only, minus some. This sample has about 36,000 clones; around four fifths occur once, and the top ten carry about 13%. The sample was CD4+ or CD8+ T cells sorted from blood, taken in a trial of the OX40 agonist ivuxolimab. The receptors come from an adult with an advanced solid tumor such as melanoma, head and neck, liver or kidney cancer.

This chain joins TRBV15 and TRBJ2-5; 7 bases map to TRBD1. J lost 5 bases, V lost 1 base, and 7 bases had no gene match. The CDR3 is made up of 15 amino acids. In germline, CDR1 is LNHNV, CDR2 YYDKDF (reference sequence). The CDR3 sequence is CATSRVQGTYETQYF. The DNA of the CDR3 is TGTGCCACCAGCAGAGTACAGGGGACGTATGAGACCCAGTACTTC.

The J gene is TRBJ1-4, the V gene TRBV5-1, with 9 nucleotides matching TRBD1. J was trimmed by 0 bases and V by 3 bases; bases with no gene match: 6. This CDR3 region has 17 residues. Germline CDR1 and CDR2: SGHRS and YFSETQ. In DNA form, the CDR3 reads TGCGCCAGCAGCTCCACCGGGACAGGGCCAACTAATGAAAAACTGTTTTTT. This gives the protein CASSSTGTGPTNEKLFF. Complete variable domain (other parts from reference TRBV5-1 and TRBJ1-4): KAGVTQTPRYLIKTRGQQVTLSCSPISGHRSVSWYQQTPGQGLQFLFEYFSETQRNKGNFPGRFSGRQFSNSRSEMNVSTLELGDSALYLCASSSTGTGPTNEKLFFGSGTQLSVL.

The rearrangement uses TRBV5-6 and TRBJ2-7; D is undetermined. The V gene lost 0 bases and the J gene lost 5 bases, with 18 bases spanning the gap. In germline, CDR1 is SGHDT, CDR2 YYEEEE. This CDR3 is built from 16 residues. CDR3 sequence: CASSLAGRKRFNEQYF. In DNA, the CDR3 is TGTGCCAGCAGCTTGGCTGGACGGAAAAGGTTCAACGAGCAGTACTTC. The variable domain in full, with the rest retrieved from reference TRBV5-6 and TRBJ2-7, is DAGVTQSPTHLIKTRGQQVTLRCSPKSGHDTVSWYQQALGQGPQFIFQYYEEEERQRGNFPDRFSGHQFPNYSSELNVNALLLGDSALYLCASSLAGRKRFNEQYFGPGTRLTVT.

This chain joins TRBV19 and TRBJ2-1, with 7 bases lining up with TRBD1. Germline V gives CDR1 LNHDA, CDR2 SQIVND (reference sequence). There are 14 residues in the CDR3. After removal of 3 bases from V and 4 bases from J, the junction contained 3 bases not matched to a gene. The CDR3: CASSIPDRYNEQFF. The CDR3 DNA reads as TGTGCCAGTAGTATCCCGGACAGGTACAATGAGCAGTTCTTC.

The chain carries TRBV6-6 and TRBJ1-1; no reliable D call. V was clipped by 5 bases and J by 1 base, with 11 bases between them. Germline CDR1 is MNHNY and CDR2 is SVGAGI (reference sequence). The CDR3 is 14 amino acids. CDR3 protein: CASSPRLANTEAFF. CDR3 DNA sequence: TGTGCCAGCAGTCCCAGGCTGGCGAACACTGAAGCTTTCTTT.

The chain employs TRBV5-4 and TRBJ2-3; tentatively, D is TRBD2 (5 bases). Germline V lookup: CDR1 SGHNT, CDR2 YYREEE (reference sequence). Between the trimmed V and J ends, which lost 0 bases and 0 bases, there was a span of 11 bases. The CDR3 extends over 16 amino acids. The CDR3 coding sequence is TGTGCCAGCAGCTTGGATCCTAGCAGTAGCACAGATACGCAGTATTTT. As protein: CASSLDPSSSTDTQYF.

This clone was detected only a few times. The chain uses TRBV2 and TRBJ1-4, with D possibly TRBD1 on 5 matching bases. The germline gives CDR1 SNHLY, CDR2 FYNNEI. The CDR3 is 12 amino acids. Trimming removed 3 bases at V and 7 bases at J, with 6 bases between. The CDR3 reads CASSETAEKLFF. CDR3 nucleotide sequence: TGTGCCAGCAGTGAGACAGCTGAAAAACTGTTTTTT.

The rearrangement links TRBV30 to TRBJ2-3, with a tentative D call TRBD1 (6 bases). Deletions cut 6 bases from V and 4 bases from J, with 17 bases between. The CDR3 extends over 14 amino acids. The germline V gene has CDR1 GTSNPN and CDR2 SVGIG (reference sequence). CDR3 coding DNA: TGTGCCTGCGGGACGCTCGACAGGCCAGATACGCAGTATTTT. Encoded protein: CACGTLDRPDTQYF.

This chain links TRBV6-6 with TRBJ1-1, with D perhaps matching TRBD1 (5 bases). The CDR3 totals 13 residues. V gave up 2 bases and J gave up 3 bases, with 7 bases separating them. The V gene's germline CDR1 is MNHNY and CDR2 SVGAGI (reference sequence). The DNA for the CDR3 is TGTGCCAGCAGTTACCGGGGGGACACTGAAGCTTTCTTT. Translated: CASSYRGDTEAFF.

The chain is built from TRBV5-1 and TRBJ1-1, with D hard to call. The germline CDR1 and CDR2 sequences are SGHRS and YFSETQ. Trimming shortened V by 3 bases and J by 3 bases, and 18 bases separated the two germline ends. The CDR3 has 16 amino acids. In DNA, the CDR3 is TGCGCCAGCAGCTCAACGAGGATGAGGGTAGACACTGAAGCTTTCTTT. It is translated as CASSSTRMRVDTEAFF.